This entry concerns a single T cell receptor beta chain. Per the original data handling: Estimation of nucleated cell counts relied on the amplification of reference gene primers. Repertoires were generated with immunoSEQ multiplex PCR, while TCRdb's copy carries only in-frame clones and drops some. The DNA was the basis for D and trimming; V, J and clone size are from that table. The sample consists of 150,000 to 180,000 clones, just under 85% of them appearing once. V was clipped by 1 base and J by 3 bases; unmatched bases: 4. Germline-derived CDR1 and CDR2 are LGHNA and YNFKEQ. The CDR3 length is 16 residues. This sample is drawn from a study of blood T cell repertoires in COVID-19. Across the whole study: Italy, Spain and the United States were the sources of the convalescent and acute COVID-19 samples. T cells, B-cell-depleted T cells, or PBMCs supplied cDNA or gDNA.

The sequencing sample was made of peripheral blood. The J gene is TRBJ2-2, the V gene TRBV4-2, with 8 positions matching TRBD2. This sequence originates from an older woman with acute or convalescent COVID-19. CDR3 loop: CASSQVLAAYTGELFF. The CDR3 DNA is TGTGCCAGCAGCCAAGTACTAGCGGCCTACACCGGGGAGCTGTTTTTT.